This TCR beta chain is from a study of cytomegalovirus exposure and HLA in healthy donors. A multiplex PCR was run with 60 Vbeta primers and 13 Jbeta primers. Profiling relied on immunoSEQ multiplex PCR, and the TCRdb table lists in-frame clones only, not all of them. The table lists over 200,000 clones, approximately 80% of them singletons. The CDR3 is 17 residues long. Trimming cost V 4 bases and J 2 bases, with 15 bases left between them. Germline CDR1 reads LNHNV; CDR2 reads YYDKDF (reference sequence). Input material: PBMCs. The rearrangement links TRBV15 to TRBJ2-6, with no clear D. This sequence was found in a woman aged 40 to 50 in good health and CMV-seronegative. This CDR3 reads CATSTISLEPGANVLTF. CDR3 DNA: TGTGCCACCAGCACCATATCGTTAGAGCCTGGGGCCAACGTCCTGACTTTC.